The rows below give T cell receptor beta chains drawn from one sample of a study of T cells in Graves' hyperthyroidism and ophthalmopathy. TCRdb called the multiplex PCR reads again in MiXCR, with one record for every CDR3 protein. In the table there are fewer than 900,000 distinct CDR3 sequences, around a sixth of which are singletons. Sequenced material: blood. The receptors derive from a woman aged 45-60 years with Graves' hyperthyroidism that later progressed to Graves' ophthalmopathy. Each CDR3 is given with its conserved first and last residue. Fields, in order: clone size, J gene, D gene, V gene, CDR3 protein, CDR3 DNA. The D gene is left open where the match is weak. The size of a clone is reported for some rows only, either as once, few or many, or as a class for expanded clones.

>many|TRBJ1-1|.|TRBV15
CATESPGHPNTEAFF
TGTGCCACCGAAAGCCCGGGACACCCGAACACTGAAGCTTTCTTT
>.|TRBJ2-7|.|TRBV5-1
CASSLPSGLYEQYF
TGCGCCAGCAGCTTGCCCTCGGGGCTCTACGAGCAGTACTTC
>.|TRBJ1-5|TRBD1|TRBV20-1
CSARVPGQGHQPQHF
TGCAGTGCTAGAGTCCCCGGACAGGGGCATCAGCCCCAGCATTTT
>few|TRBJ1-1|.|TRBV27
CASSYGAGHTEAFF
TGTGCCAGCAGTTATGGGGCGGGCCACACTGAAGCTTTCTTT
>.|TRBJ1-3|.|TRBV7-6
CASSPITAGNTIYF
TGTGCCAGCAGCCCAATCACAGCTGGAAACACCATATATTTT
>many|TRBJ1-1|.|TRBV5-4
CASSLGGQPNTEAFF
TGTGCCAGCAGCCTGGGAGGGCAGCCGAACACTGAAGCTTTCTTT
>.|TRBJ1-2|.|TRBV7-9
CASSEGWFFGYTF
TGTGCCAGCAGCGAAGGGTGGTTCTTCGGCTACACCTTC
>few|TRBJ1-1|.|TRBV6-1
CASNPTGTQATEAFF
TGTGCCAGCAATCCAACCGGGACACAGGCCACTGAAGCTTTCTTT
>few|TRBJ1-1|.|TRBV27
CASRRGGPTEAFF
TGTGCCAGCAGGAGGGGGGGACCCACTGAAGCTTTCTTT
>few|TRBJ2-3|.|TRBV5-1
CASRQGTSTDTQYF
TGCGCCAGCAGACAGGGGACTAGCACAGATACGCAGTATTTT
>few|TRBJ2-3|.|TRBV19
CASRKTSSSSDTQYF
TGTGCCAGTAGAAAGACTAGTTCCTCGTCAGATACGCAGTATTTT
>few|TRBJ2-3|.|TRBV20-1
CSARDGTGGDLHTQYF
TGCAGTGCTAGAGATGGGACGGGGGGCGACCTGCATACGCAGTATTTT
>.|TRBJ1-5|.|TRBV20-1
CSASGHLVNQPQHF
TGCAGTGCTAGTGGGCATTTGGTTAATCAGCCCCAGCATTTT
>few|TRBJ2-5|.|TRBV9
CASSVDEQETQYF
TGTGCCAGCAGCGTAGATGAGCAAGAGACCCAGTACTTC